These 6 T cell receptor beta chains were sequenced from one sample in a study of blood T cell repertoires in COVID-19. The repertoire was sequenced with immunoSEQ multiplex PCR; TCRdb's copy has only in-frame clones and lacks some. The sample contains 100,000 to 120,000 clones, roughly 91% of which appear only once. What was sequenced was peripheral blood. Source of these receptors: a woman aged 45-60 years with acute or convalescent COVID-19.

The chain links TRBV5-1 to TRBJ2-1; D is perhaps TRBD1 (5 bases). Trimming stripped 0 bases from V and 10 bases from J, with 14 bases between. This CDR3 has 14 residues. Germline V lookup: CDR1 SGHRS, CDR2 YFSETQ. In DNA form, the CDR3 reads TGCGCCAGCAGCTTGGGACCTCCCAACAGGGAGCAGTTCTTC. Amino acids: CASSLGPPNREQFF. The full variable domain, completed using reference TRBV5-1 and TRBJ2-1, is KAGVTQTPRYLIKTRGQQVTLSCSPISGHRSVSWYQQTPGQGLQFLFEYFSETQRNKGNFPGRFSGRQFSNSRSEMNVSTLELGDSALYLCASSLGPPNREQFFGPGTRLTVL.

This clone was seen only a few times. This sequence joins TRBV5-1 and TRBJ1-6; TRBD1 matches 7 bases. Germline CDR1 reads SGHRS; CDR2 reads YFSETQ. The CDR3 has 16 residues. Losses at the gene ends were 3 bases for V and 7 bases for J; bases not matched to a gene: 10. The CDR3 reads CASSYNPQGENSPLHF. Written as DNA, the CDR3 is TGCGCCAGCAGCTACAACCCCCAGGGGGAAAATTCACCCCTCCACTTT.

The V gene is TRBV4-2, the J gene TRBJ1-4, with a possible D match to TRBD1 (5 bases). This CDR3 spans 14 amino acids. Trimming shortened V by 1 base and J by 7 bases, and 10 bases separated the two germline ends. Germline CDR1 and CDR2: LGHNA and YNFKEQ. CDR3 in amino acids: CASSQGQGGEKLFF. The CDR3 region has the DNA TGTGCCAGCAGCCAAGGGCAGGGCGGTGAAAAACTGTTTTTT.

The chain links TRBV4-2 to TRBJ1-2; tentative D call: TRBD1 (5 bases). This CDR3 is built from 17 residues. In germline, CDR1 is LGHNA, CDR2 YNFKEQ. V lost 1 base to trimming and J lost 2 bases, with 17 bases between them. CDR3 loop: CASSQAEQDGLNYGYTF. In DNA form, the CDR3 reads TGTGCCAGCAGCCAAGCGGAACAGGATGGCCTAAACTATGGCTACACCTTC.

J is TRBJ1-2 and V is TRBV5-6; 10 nucleotides line up with TRBD1. Germline values: CDR1 SGHDT, CDR2 YYEEEE. This CDR3 is 15 amino acids long. V lost 4 bases to trimming and J lost 4 bases; unmatched junction nucleotides: 7. CDR3 sequence (DNA): TGTGCCAGCAGCCTCGAGGGACAGGGGACCTATGGCTACACCTTC. Protein sequence: CASSLEGQGTYGYTF.

The rearrangement joins TRBV19 to TRBJ1-3; D unresolved. The CDR3 has 14 residues. Germline lookup yields CDR1 LNHDA and CDR2 SQIVND (reference sequence). The V end lost 2 bases, the J end lost 4 bases, and 9 bases lay between the germline ends. The CDR3 region has the DNA TGTGCCAGTAGTATATTTCAACAGGGAAACACCATATATTTT. It yields the protein CASSIFQQGNTIYF. The full variable domain, rest sourced from reference TRBV19 and TRBJ1-3, is DGGITQSPKYLFRKEGQNVTLSCEQNLNHDAMYWYRQDPGQGLRLIYYSQIVNDFQKGDIAEGYSVSREKKESFPLTVTSAQKNPTAFYLCASSIFQQGNTIYFGEGSWLTVV.